The 17 T cell receptor beta chains reported below all come from one sample, sequenced in a study of early T cells in non-severe SARS-CoV-2 infection. TCRdb called the 5' RACE reads again in MiXCR, with one record for every CDR3 protein. The data show 60,000 or so distinct CDR3 sequences, roughly 8.8% seen once. The source material was whole blood. These receptors all stem from an adult who was a healthcare worker with PCR-confirmed SARS-CoV-2 infection or an uninfected control (not recorded which).

With respect to this clonotype: The junction shows a germline mismatch at one end, possibly a read error. The chain has TRBV18 and TRBJ2-7, with 8 bases lining up with TRBD1. CDR3 length: 15 residues. The germline gives CDR1 KGHSH, CDR2 LQKENI. The CDR3 sequence: CASSPRDRLLYGQYF. CDR3 DNA sequence: TGTGCCAGCTCACCCCGGGACAGGTTGCTTTACGGGCAGTACTTC.

The chain couples TRBV13 to TRBJ1-2; D not certain. The V gene lost 1 base and the J gene lost 8 bases, with 11 bases spanning the gap. The CDR3 runs 13 residues. Per the germline V gene, CDR1 is PRHDT and CDR2 is FYEKMQ (reference sequence). The CDR3 sequence: CASSLAGIPGYTF. CDR3 nucleotide sequence: TGTGCCAGCAGCTTAGCCGGGATTCCCGGCTACACCTTC.

CDR3: CASSRTNTEAFF. The DNA of the CDR3 is TGCGCCAGCAGCCGGACGAACACTGAAGCTTTCTTT. The V call is TRBV4-1, the J call TRBJ1-1; no reliable D call. V shed 4 bases and J shed 1 base, with 4 bases lying between them. This CDR3 comprises 12 residues. Germline CDR1 reads MGHRA; CDR2 reads YSYEKL.

This clonotype was picked up many times. The rearrangement links TRBV18 to TRBJ1-1, with unresolved D. The CDR3 runs to 14 residues. Looked up from germline, CDR1 is KGHSH and CDR2 is LQKENI. V lost 3 bases, J lost 3 bases, and 11 bases lay in between. The chain's CDR3 is CASSPFDLHTEAFF. CDR3 in DNA: TGTGCCAGCTCACCTTTCGACCTACACACTGAAGCTTTCTTT.

The chain links TRBV18 to TRBJ2-7, with D uncertain. CDR1 is KGHSH and CDR2 is LQKENI in the germline V gene. The CDR3 totals 15 residues. The V gene lost 1 base and the J gene lost 2 bases, with 12 bases spanning the gap. The CDR3 protein is CASSPRSGDTYEQYF. DNA of the CDR3: TGTGCCAGCTCACCACGGAGTGGTGATACCTACGAGCAGTACTTC.

Of note for this clonotype: The CDR3 does not close with the conserved phenylalanine or tryptophan, likely indicating a read error. V usage is TRBV5-1 and J usage is TRBJ2-1; 7 nucleotides match TRBD1. Per the germline V gene, CDR1 is SGHRS and CDR2 is YFSETQ. The CDR3 extends over 16 amino acids. V was pared by 2 bases and J by 2 bases, with 7 bases of the junction left unmatched. CDR3 in amino acids: CASSFSQGTTYNEQFL. CDR3 coding DNA: TGCGCCAGCAGCTTTTCACAGGGGACAACCTACAATGAGCAGTTCCTC.

This clonotype was seen at least ten times. The V call is TRBV7-2, the J call TRBJ2-5, with D perhaps given as TRBD1 or TRBD2 (5 bases each). CDR3 length: 13 residues. Germline values: CDR1 SGHTA, CDR2 FQGNSA. Trimming pared 5 bases from V and 1 base from J, leaving 8 bases between. CDR3 protein: CASSRGGQETQYF. The CDR3 coding sequence is TGTGCCAGCAGCCGGGGCGGCCAAGAGACCCAGTACTTC.

The rearrangement uses TRBV6-1 and TRBJ2-2, with TRBD2 as a possible D gene (6 bases). Germline V gene lookup returns CDR1 MNHNS and CDR2 SASEGT. Trimming removed 7 bases at V and 6 bases at J, with 15 bases between. The length of the CDR3 is 14 residues. The DNA for the CDR3 is TGTGCCAGCAATAGCGGCGAGTTCCCCGGGGAGCTGTTTTTT. Amino acid sequence: CASNSGEFPGELFF.

The chain has TRBV7-2 and TRBJ2-2; D possibly matches TRBD1 or TRBD2 (7 bases each). Germline CDR1 SGHTA, CDR2 FQGNSA. The CDR3 has 16 residues. V lost 4 bases and J 2 bases, leaving 14 bases between the germline ends. CDR3 protein: CASSSQGGPNTGELFF. The CDR3 nucleotides read TGTGCCAGCAGCTCGCAGGGGGGGCCAAACACCGGGGAGCTGTTTTTT.

This clonotype was counted ten times or more. The chain's CDR3 is CASSRSGGTDTQYF. CDR3 bases: TGTGCCAGCAGTCGGAGCGGGGGCACAGATACGCAGTATTTT. The chain joins TRBV12-3 or TRBV12-4 to TRBJ2-3, with TRBD2 matching over 7 bases. The CDR3 has 14 amino acids. Losses at the gene ends were 5 bases for V and 1 base for J; bases not matched to a gene: 3.

This clonotype has just a few counts. This chain links TRBV5-1 with TRBJ1-1; D may be TRBD1 (6 bases). Germline-derived CDR1 and CDR2 are SGHRS and YFSETQ. The CDR3 has 13 residues. V was pared by 2 bases and J by 3 bases, with 8 bases between. The CDR3 DNA sequence: TGCGCCAGCAGCTTCGGGACACACACTGAAGCTTTCTTT. This translates into CASSFGTHTEAFF.

The V and J genes are TRBV10-3 and TRBJ2-3, with 10 bases identical to TRBD2. Germline trimming cut 7 bases from V and 9 bases from J; bases unmatched to any gene: 13. Germline CDR1 and CDR2: ENHRY and SYGVKD. This CDR3 is 15 amino acids long. CDR3 DNA: TGTGCCATCACGGCTAGCGGGGGAGATAGTGAGACGCAGTATTTT. Amino acids: CAITASGGDSETQYF.

This clonotype was observed a handful of times. The chain has TRBV10-3 and TRBJ2-7, with unresolved D. Trimming took 6 bases from V and 3 from J, leaving 12 bases between them. CDR1 and CDR2 (germline): ENHRY, SYGVKD. The CDR3 sequence is 13 residues long. The DNA of the CDR3 is TGTGCCATCAGGGACGCACAGATCTACGAGCAGTACTTC. Residues: CAIRDAQIYEQYF.

This clonotype has at least ten counts. The V gene is TRBV29-1, the J gene TRBJ1-4; perhaps TRBD1 as D (5 bases). This CDR3 region has 13 residues. The V end was cut by 7 bases, the J end by 8 bases, with 17 bases between. CDR1 is SQVTM, CDR2 ANQGSEA, per germline. CDR3 sequence (DNA): TGCAGCGCTGGTGACGGGACGCGGGAAAAACTGTTTTTT. Translated, it gives CSAGDGTREKLFF.

This clonotype was observed a handful of times. The chain is built from TRBV7-2 and TRBJ2-5; D may be TRBD1 (5 bases). The germline V gene has CDR1 SGHTA and CDR2 FQGNSA. The CDR3 sequence is 13 residues long. The V end lost 5 bases, the J end lost 4 bases, and 11 bases lay between the germline ends. Here the CDR3 reads CASSVQVGETQYF. The DNA for the CDR3 is TGTGCCAGCAGCGTACAGGTTGGAGAGACCCAGTACTTC.

V and J are TRBV27 and TRBJ2-7; 7 nucleotides line up with TRBD1. The V segment lost 6 bases and the J segment 2 bases; nucleotides outside the gene matches: 16. Per germline, CDR1 MNHEY and CDR2 SMNVEV (reference sequence). The CDR3 has 17 residues. For the CDR3, the DNA is TGTGCCAGCAGAAAGGACCCCAGGCAGGGGGACACCTACGAGCAGTACTTC. It encodes CASRKDPRQGDTYEQYF.

This clonotype was detected ten times or more. V and J are TRBV5-1 and TRBJ1-2; 10 bases map to TRBD1. The trim removed 4 bases at V and 0 bases at J, leaving 6 bases unmatched. The CDR3 is 16 amino acids. Germline V gives CDR1 SGHRS, CDR2 YFSETQ. The CDR3 region is CASSRGQGTANYGYTF. The DNA for the CDR3 is TGCGCCAGCAGCAGGGGACAGGGGACAGCTAACTATGGCTACACCTTC.